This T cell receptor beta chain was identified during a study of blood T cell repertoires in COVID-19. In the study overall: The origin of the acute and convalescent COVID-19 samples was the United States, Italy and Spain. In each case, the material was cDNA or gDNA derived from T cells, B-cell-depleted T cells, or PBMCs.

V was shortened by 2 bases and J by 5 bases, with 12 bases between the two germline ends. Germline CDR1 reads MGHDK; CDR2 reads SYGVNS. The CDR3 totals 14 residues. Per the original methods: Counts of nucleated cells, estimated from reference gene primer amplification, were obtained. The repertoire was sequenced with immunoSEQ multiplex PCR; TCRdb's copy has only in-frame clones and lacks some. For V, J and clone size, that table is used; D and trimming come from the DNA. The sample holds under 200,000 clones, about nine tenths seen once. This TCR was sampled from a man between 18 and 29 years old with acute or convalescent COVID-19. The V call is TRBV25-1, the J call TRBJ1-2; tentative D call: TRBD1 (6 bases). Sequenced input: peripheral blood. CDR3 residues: CASSEGRGEYGYTF. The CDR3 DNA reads TGTGCCAGCAGTGAAGGCAGGGGAGAGTATGGCTACACCTTC.